Listed here are 28 T cell receptor beta chains from one sample, sequenced in a study of blood T cell repertoires in COVID-19. Assay: immunoSEQ multiplex PCR; the TCRdb copy retains only in-frame clones and omits some. The sample has around 250,000 clones, just under 85% seen once; the top ten hold 15%. Sequencing was done on a sample of PBMCs or T cells enriched from blood (not recorded which). The receptor source for this set is a man between 40 and 49 years old who had recovered from COVID-19.

The rearrangement links TRBV7-2 to TRBJ1-1; D unclear. The V gene's germline CDR1 is SGHTA and CDR2 FQGNSA. V was trimmed by 3 bases and J by 1 base, leaving 6 bases between them. This CDR3 has 13 amino acids. The CDR3 reads CASSFYRNTEAFF. The CDR3 coding sequence is TGTGCCAGCAGCTTTTACAGGAACACTGAAGCTTTCTTT. Combining the CDR3 with reference TRBV7-2 and TRBJ1-1 gives the whole variable domain GAGVSQSPSNKVTEKGKDVELRCDPISGHTALYWYRQSLGQGLEFLIYFQGNSAPDKSGLPSDRFSAERTGGSVSTLTIQRTQQEDSAVYLCASSFYRNTEAFFGQGTRLTVV.

For the CDR3, the DNA is TGTGCCAGCAGCGATAACAAGTATCAGCCCCAGCATTTT. Translated, it gives CASSDNKYQPQHF. The rearrangement uses TRBV7-6 and TRBJ1-5, with unresolved D. Germline lookup yields CDR1 SGHVS and CDR2 FNYEAQ. The CDR3 covers 13 residues. Trimming cost V 5 bases and J 5 bases, with 10 bases left between them.

This rearrangement joins TRBV13 to TRBJ2-6; D is undetermined. CDR1 PRHDT and CDR2 FYEKMQ come from the germline V gene (reference sequence). The CDR3 loop spans 15 amino acids. The V end was cut by 4 bases, the J end by 1 base, with 8 bases between. The CDR3 region is CASSSRISGANVLTF. CDR3 DNA sequence: TGTGCCAGCAGCTCTAGAATATCTGGGGCCAACGTCCTGACTTTC.

Points on this clone: At one end, the junction sequence differs from germline, possibly due to a read error. Additional DNA sequences in this sample encode the identical CDR3. The chain is built from TRBV7-3 and TRBJ2-3; TRBD1 aligns across 10 bases. The germline gives CDR1 SGHTA, CDR2 FQGTGA. This CDR3 has 15 amino acids. The chain's CDR3 is CASSLTGQGTDTQYF. Here the CDR3 DNA reads TGTGCCAGCAGCCTAACGGGACAGGGGACAGATACGCAGTATTTT.

This rearrangement joins TRBV2 to TRBJ1-2; D call uncertain. Germline CDR1 is SNHLY and CDR2 is FYNNEI. CDR3 length: 14 residues. V shed 4 bases and J shed 4 bases, with 13 bases lying between them. The CDR3 reads CASSVGRLGYGYTF. The CDR3 DNA reads as TGTGCCAGCAGTGTGGGGAGGCTCGGCTATGGCTACACCTTC.

Concerning this clone itself: The same CDR3 also results from other DNA sequences found in this sample. The V call is TRBV18, the J call TRBJ2-7; TRBD2 matches at 9 bases. V trimming: 0 bases; J trimming: 4 bases; junction bases outside the gene matches: 1. The germline V gene encodes CDR1 KGHSH and CDR2 LQKENI. CDR3 size: 14 residues. The CDR3 region is CASSPPGLAYEQYF. In DNA form, the CDR3 reads TGTGCCAGCTCACCACCGGGACTAGCTTACGAGCAGTACTTC.

The chain has TRBV7-2 and TRBJ2-2, with D uncertain. With 1 base removed from V and 3 bases from J, the gap between germline ends came to 6 bases. Germline V gene lookup returns CDR1 SGHTA and CDR2 FQGNSA. The CDR3 runs 14 residues. The CDR3 DNA is TGTGCCAGCAGCTTAGACAGATACACCGGGGAGCTGTTTTTT. This sequence encodes CASSLDRYTGELFF.

The genes are TRBV6-6 and TRBJ1-1; D remains ambiguous. CDR1 is MNHNY and CDR2 is SVGAGI in the germline V gene (reference sequence). Trimming removed 7 bases from V and 5 bases from J, with 11 bases in between. The CDR3 is 12 residues long. Written as DNA, the CDR3 is TGTGCCAGCACCAACGGGGTTACTGAAGCTTTCTTT. As protein: CASTNGVTEAFF.

This clone was detected only a few times. This rearrangement joins TRBV27 to TRBJ1-5; D remains ambiguous. Trimming pared 5 bases from V and 3 bases from J, leaving 5 bases between. CDR3 length: 12 amino acids. The germline V gene has CDR1 MNHEY and CDR2 SMNVEV (reference sequence). CDR3 sequence reads: CASSRVNQPQHF. DNA for the CDR3: TGTGCCAGCAGTAGAGTCAATCAGCCCCAGCATTTT.

The gene calls are TRBV7-9 and TRBJ2-7, with 8 bases aligning to TRBD2. V trimming: 5 bases; J trimming: 1 base; junction bases outside the gene matches: 1. Germline V gives CDR1 SEHNR, CDR2 FQNEAQ (reference sequence). The CDR3 runs to 13 residues. This chain's CDR3 is CASSRGGSYEQYF. The CDR3 nucleotides are TGTGCCAGCAGCCGGGGGGGATCCTACGAGCAGTACTTC. Looking up the rest from reference TRBV7-9 and TRBJ2-7 gives the full variable domain: DTGVSQNPRHKITKRGQNVTFRCDPISEHNRLYWYRQTLGQGPEFLTYFQNEAQLEKSRLLSDRFSAERPKGSFSTLEIQRTEQGDSAMYLCASSRGGSYEQYFGPGTRLTVT.

V usage is TRBV7-2 and J usage is TRBJ1-6; tentatively, D is TRBD1 (6 bases). Trimming cost V 5 bases and J 6 bases, with 14 bases left between them. Germline assignment: CDR1 SGHTA and CDR2 FQGNSA. The CDR3 extends over 15 amino acids. CDR3 in DNA: TGTGCCAGCAGCGAGTACAGGGTCGGTAATTCACCCCTCCACTTT. This codes for CASSEYRVGNSPLHF.

The DNA for the CDR3 is TGTGCCAGCACCGGCGAGGCGTACGAGCAGTACTTC. Encoded protein: CASTGEAYEQYF. This chain uses TRBV2 with TRBJ2-7; D not resolved. The CDR3 sequence is 12 residues long. Trimming took off 7 bases at V and 4 bases at J, with 11 bases between the two ends. Germline V gene data show CDR1 as SNHLY and CDR2 as FYNNEI.

This clone was recorded once. V and J are TRBV28 and TRBJ1-6; 9 bases match TRBD1. The V and J ends lost 4 bases and 7 bases, in that order; junction bases with no gene match: 2. In germline, CDR1 is MDHEN, CDR2 SYDVKM. The CDR3 contains 14 residues. The CDR3 DNA reads TGTGCCAGCAGTTCGGGACAGGGAAATTCACCCCTCCACTTT. This gives the protein CASSSGQGNSPLHF.

The chain recombines TRBV13 with TRBJ1-2; TRBD1 might be the D (6 bases). The CDR3 totals 16 residues. Trimming cost V 5 bases and J 8 bases, with 24 bases left between them. Germline V gives CDR1 PRHDT, CDR2 FYEKMQ (reference sequence). The CDR3 reads CASSTGQNHFLGGYTF. As DNA, the CDR3 is TGTGCCAGCAGCACAGGACAGAACCACTTTCTAGGCGGCTACACCTTC.

This chain connects TRBV2 to TRBJ1-5; D not resolved. Germline lookup yields CDR1 SNHLY and CDR2 FYNNEI. This CDR3 has 13 amino acids. V lost 7 bases to trimming and J lost 11 bases, with 18 bases between them. The CDR3 loop reads CASTLEIGEAQHF. The CDR3 DNA sequence: TGTGCCAGCACCTTGGAAATTGGGGAGGCCCAGCATTTT.

The rearrangement uses TRBV5-1 and TRBJ2-1; weak D call: TRBD1 (5 bases). The CDR3 extends over 13 amino acids. V lost 2 bases and J lost 6, with 9 bases in between. Germline V CDR1 and CDR2: SGHRS, YFSETQ. The CDR3 spells CASSLQVSNEQFF. DNA of the CDR3: TGCGCCAGCAGCTTACAGGTGAGCAATGAGCAGTTCTTC.

The V gene is TRBV18, the J gene TRBJ2-5; a possible D gene is TRBD2 (6 bases). V gave up 7 bases and J gave up 0 bases, with 12 bases separating them. This CDR3 comprises 14 residues. Germline CDR1 KGHSH, CDR2 LQKENI. CDR3 DNA sequence: TGTGCCAGCTTAATCGGCGGGAACCAAGAGACCCAGTACTTC. It encodes CASLIGGNQETQYF.

This rearrangement joins TRBV11-2 to TRBJ1-2; D is undetermined. The germline V gene has CDR1 SGHAT and CDR2 FQNNGV. Trimming removed 1 base from V and 4 bases from J, with 16 bases in between. The CDR3 extends over 16 amino acids. The CDR3 sequence: CASSLAGGVEGYGYTF. In DNA form, the CDR3 reads TGTGCCAGCAGCTTAGCTGGCGGGGTGGAGGGCTATGGCTACACCTTC.

The rearrangement joins TRBV28 to TRBJ1-4; 10 bases fit TRBD1. Trimming took 6 bases from V and 6 from J; bases not matched to a gene: 7. The CDR3 has 15 amino acids. Germline CDR1 and CDR2: MDHEN and SYDVKM. As DNA, the CDR3 is TGTGCCAGCAGCTACCTGGGGACAGGGGATGAAAAACTGTTTTTT. It translates to CASSYLGTGDEKLFF.

The V call is TRBV6-5, the J call TRBJ2-3, with a possible D match to TRBD1 (5 bases). V was cut by 0 bases and J by 0 bases, with 10 bases left in between. Germline CDR1 and CDR2: MNHEY and SVGAGI. The CDR3 spans 16 residues. CDR3 DNA sequence: TGTGCCAGCAGTTACTCGGGGCTCCTTAGCACAGATACGCAGTATTTT. Its translation: CASSYSGLLSTDTQYF.

The V gene is TRBV7-2, the J gene TRBJ1-1; 12 nucleotides agree with TRBD1. Germline V gene lookup returns CDR1 SGHTA and CDR2 FQGNSA. Trimming removed 2 bases from V and 4 bases from J; junction bases left unmatched: 5. The CDR3 loop spans 16 amino acids. CDR3 nucleotides: TGTGCCAGCAGCTTACGTGGGGACAGGGGGCCCACTGAAGCTTTCTTT. Translated, it gives CASSLRGDRGPTEAFF.

The chain uses TRBV5-4 and TRBJ2-1; the match to TRBD2 covers 14 bases. The CDR3 runs 17 residues. The ends lost 0 bases at V and 8 bases at J; junction bases unmatched: 7. The germline gives CDR1 SGHNT, CDR2 YYREEE (reference sequence). The CDR3 DNA is TGTGCCAGCAGCTTGGGGGGACTAGCGGGAGTTGTGGATGAGCAGTTCTTC. As protein: CASSLGGLAGVVDEQFF.

J is TRBJ2-3 and V is TRBV5-1, with 14 bases identical to TRBD2. Germline V gene lookup returns CDR1 SGHRS and CDR2 YFSETQ. This CDR3 comprises 16 residues. V trimming: 5 bases; J trimming: 0 bases; junction bases outside the gene matches: 2. CDR3 DNA: TGCGCCAGCAGGGGACTAGCGGGGGATAGCACAGATACGCAGTATTTT. It encodes CASRGLAGDSTDTQYF.

This clone occurred a few times. This rearrangement joins TRBV28 to TRBJ2-7; TRBD2 matches 9 bases. Germline lookup yields CDR1 MDHEN and CDR2 SYDVKM. V was pared by 5 bases and J by 2 bases, with 1 base of the junction left unmatched. The CDR3 loop spans 13 amino acids. This chain's CDR3 is CASSRTSAYEQYF. Written as DNA, the CDR3 is TGTGCCAGCAGTCGGACTAGCGCCTACGAGCAGTACTTC.

This rearrangement joins TRBV7-2 to TRBJ2-3; 9 bases are a match to TRBD2. Unmatched junction bases numbered 7, after V lost 6 bases and J lost 3 bases. The germline V gene has CDR1 SGHTA and CDR2 FQGNSA. The CDR3 covers 15 residues. In DNA, the CDR3 is TGTGCCAGCAGGAACGGGCTAGCGGGGACAGATACGCAGTATTTT. It codes for CASRNGLAGTDTQYF.

This clone was recorded a few times. The genes are TRBV27 and TRBJ2-5; D possibly corresponds to TRBD2 (6 bases). Trimming took off 4 bases at V and 6 bases at J, with 15 bases between the two ends. This CDR3 is built from 14 residues. In germline, CDR1 is MNHEY, CDR2 SMNVEV (reference sequence). The CDR3 nucleotides are TGTGCCAGCAGTTCCCTGGGGGAGGAAAAGACCCAGTACTTC. Protein sequence: CASSSLGEEKTQYF.

The gene calls are TRBV11-2 and TRBJ2-7, with a possible D match to TRBD2 (6 bases). The germline gives CDR1 SGHAT, CDR2 FQNNGV. The CDR3 has 16 residues. Trimming took 5 bases from V and 4 from J, leaving 21 bases between them. CDR3 sequence: CASSPRSPRDLYEQYF. The CDR3 nucleotides read TGTGCCAGCAGCCCCAGGTCACCTCGGGACTTGTACGAGCAGTACTTC.

Turning to this clone: The sample has other DNA sequences that encode this CDR3 too. V gene TRBV19 combines with J gene TRBJ1-5; the match to TRBD1 covers 7 bases. V dropped 3 bases and J dropped 3; count of bases not matched to a gene: 2. The CDR3 runs 14 residues. CDR1 and CDR2 (germline): LNHDA, SQIVND (reference sequence). The CDR3 DNA reads as TGTGCCAGTAGTATTACAGGGGACAATCAGCCCCAGCATTTT. The encoded protein is CASSITGDNQPQHF.